Listed below are T cell receptor beta chains from one sample, sequenced in a study of identical twins. TCRdb re-called the 5' RACE reads through MiXCR, storing one row per CDR3 protein. The sample lists about 520,000 distinct CDR3 sequences, about 20% occurring once. This sample also appeared in a second study, on T cells expressing NK-cell markers.

Sequencing input: CD4+ T cells sorted from blood. These receptors were taken from a woman aged 18-29 years in good health. Both conserved end residues are part of each CDR3. A D gene is named only where the DNA matches it firmly. Only some rows state a clone size, as once, few, many or a class for expanded clones.

d_gene | len | j_gene | v_gene | abundance | CDR3aa | CDR3nt
NA | 13 | TRBJ1-6 | TRBV2 | few | CASRRGANSPLHF | TGTGCCAGCCGCCGAGGGGCCAATTCACCCCTCCACTTT
NA | 15 | TRBJ2-3 | TRBV20-1 | many | CSARPGHGFTDTQYF | TGCAGTGCTAGACCGGGACACGGATTCACAGATACGCAGTATTTT
NA | 14 | TRBJ2-7 | TRBV10-3 | NA | CAISESKKTYEQYF | TGTGCCATCAGTGAGTCAAAGAAGACCTACGAGCAGTACTTC
TRBD1 | 19 | TRBJ1-6 | TRBV6-5 | NA | CASSYSSFRQGRINSPLHF | TGTGCCAGCAGTTACTCGTCCTTTAGACAGGGGCGAATTAATTCACCCCTCCACTTT
NA | 14 | TRBJ2-1 | TRBV20-1 | few | CSAYFPGLFNEQFF | TGCAGTGCGTACTTCCCGGGACTCTTCAATGAGCAGTTCTTC
TRBD2 | 16 | TRBJ2-3 | TRBV3-1 | NA | CASSRSTSGRTDTQYF | TGTGCCAGCAGCCGGAGCACTAGCGGGAGAACAGATACGCAGTATTTT
TRBD1 | 15 | TRBJ1-1 | TRBV6-1 | NA | CASSPDRGRRWRAFF | TGTGCCAGCAGCCCGGACAGGGGGCGAAGGTGGCGCGCTTTCTTT
NA | 11 | TRBJ2-7 | TRBV20-1 | NA | CSALDSYEQYF | TGCAGTGCCCTGGACTCGTACGAGCAGTACTTC
TRBD1 | 14 | TRBJ1-2 | TRBV27 | NA | CASSRDRTYYGYTF | TGTGCCAGCAGTCGGGACAGAACTTACTATGGCTACACCTTC
NA | 11 | TRBJ1-1 | TRBV6-1 | NA | CASSPGTWAFF | TGTGCCAGCAGCCCAGGGACGTGGGCTTTCTTT
TRBD2 | 16 | TRBJ2-2 | TRBV4-3 | NA | CASSQETSGVAGELFF | TGCGCCAGCAGCCAAGAAACTAGCGGGGTCGCCGGGGAGCTGTTTTTT
TRBD2 | 14 | TRBJ2-7 | TRBV20-1 | NA | CSAVTSGGHNEQYF | TGCAGTGCTGTTACTAGCGGGGGGCACAACGAGCAGTACTTC
NA | 12 | TRBJ1-1 | TRBV7-2 | NA | CASSPGHQEAFF | TGTGCCAGCAGCCCCGGACACCAAGAAGCTTTCTTT
NA | 17 | TRBJ2-3 | TRBV4-3 | NA | CASSQDPPGPYTDTQYF | TGCGCCAGCAGCCAAGATCCCCCTGGGCCGTATACAGATACGCAGTATTTT
NA | 16 | TRBJ1-2 | TRBV12-3/TRBV12-4 | NA | CASSLRRTQEVWGYTF | TGTGCCAGCAGTTTAAGGAGGACTCAGGAGGTATGGGGCTACACCTTC
NA | 12 | TRBJ2-3 | TRBV7-2 | few | CASSPGKDTQYF | TGTGCCAGCAGCCCAGGAAAGGATACGCAGTATTTT
NA | 12 | TRBJ2-7 | TRBV29-1 | NA | CSVGQRSYEQYF | TGCAGCGTTGGGCAGCGGTCCTACGAGCAGTACTTC
NA | 14 | TRBJ2-5 | TRBV7-2 | NA | CASSLRTTQETQYF | TGTGCCAGCAGCTTAAGGACAACCCAAGAGACCCAGTACTTC
TRBD2 | 15 | TRBJ2-7 | TRBV20-1 | NA | CSARDSGLAGDQQYF | TGCAGTGCTAGAGACTCGGGACTAGCGGGAGATCAGCAGTACTTC
NA | 14 | TRBJ2-3 | TRBV19 | few | CASSIGRTTDTQYF | TGTGCCAGTAGTATCGGACGCACGACAGATACGCAGTATTTT
NA | 16 | TRBJ2-3 | TRBV6-1 | few | CASSRVVSRGTDTQYF | TGTGCCAGCAGTCGCGTCGTATCGAGAGGCACAGATACGCAGTATTTT
TRBD1 | 12 | TRBJ2-7 | TRBV29-1 | few | CSARGPTYEQYF | TGCAGCGCCAGGGGGCCCACCTACGAGCAGTACTTC
NA | 11 | TRBJ2-3 | TRBV7-6 | NA | CASSLTHTQYF | TGTGCCAGCAGCCTAACACATACGCAGTATTTT
NA | 12 | TRBJ1-2 | TRBV20-1 | many | CSASGGVGGYTF | TGCAGTGCTAGCGGCGGGGTGGGAGGCTACACCTTC
TRBD2 | 16 | TRBJ2-1 | TRBV28 | NA | CASRSGGGRARNEQFF | TGTGCCAGCAGGTCAGGTGGCGGGAGGGCAAGGAATGAGCAGTTCTTC
NA | 16 | TRBJ2-2 | TRBV5-8 | NA | CASRLKGLANTGELFF | TGTGCCAGCCGCCTAAAAGGGCTCGCGAACACCGGGGAGCTGTTTTTT
NA | 16 | TRBJ2-3 | TRBV6-5 | few | CASSYSGSRSTDTQYF | TGTGCCAGCAGTTACTCCGGGAGCAGGAGCACAGATACGCAGTATTTT
TRBD2 | 18 | TRBJ2-3 | TRBV27 | NA | CASSFLRRSGRGTDTQYF | TGTGCCAGCAGTTTTTTAAGGAGGAGCGGGAGGGGGACAGATACGCAGTATTTT
NA | 15 | TRBJ2-5 | TRBV29-1 | NA | CSIRQSIRTMETQYF | TGCAGCATAAGACAGTCTATCCGTACAATGGAGACCCAGTACTTC
NA | 13 | TRBJ1-3 | TRBV29-1 | NA | CSVRYRPGNTIYF | TGCAGCGTTCGGTACAGGCCTGGAAACACCATATATTTT
NA | 13 | TRBJ1-2 | TRBV18 | NA | CASSPQSGNGYTF | TGTGCCAGCTCACCACAGTCAGGGAATGGCTACACCTTC
NA | 14 | TRBJ2-5 | TRBV6-5 | few | CASSYSTDQETQYF | TGTGCCAGCAGTTACTCGACAGACCAAGAGACCCAGTACTTC
TRBD1 | 16 | TRBJ2-1 | TRBV24-1 | few | CATSDTTGEGSNEQFF | TGTGCCACCAGCGACACGACAGGGGAAGGTTCTAATGAGCAGTTCTTC
TRBD2 | 13 | TRBJ2-1 | TRBV6-2/TRBV6-3 | few | CASHAGGHNEQFF | TGTGCCAGCCACGCGGGAGGACACAATGAGCAGTTCTTC
TRBD1 | 14 | TRBJ2-5 | TRBV10-2 | few | CASSGRDREETQYF | TGCGCCAGCAGTGGGCGGGACAGGGAAGAGACCCAGTACTTC
TRBD2 | 18 | TRBJ2-5 | TRBV11-2 | NA | CASSFFRGGLAGVKTQYF | TGTGCCAGCAGCTTTTTTCGTGGCGGACTAGCGGGGGTGAAGACCCAGTACTTC
NA | 14 | TRBJ2-3 | TRBV5-6 | NA | CASSRGGAPDTQYF | TGTGCCAGCAGCCGAGGGGGGGCCCCAGATACGCAGTATTTT
NA | 14 | TRBJ2-7 | TRBV6-1 | NA | CASTRTTNTYEQYF | TGTGCCAGCACCCGGACTACGAATACATACGAGCAGTACTTC
NA | 10 | TRBJ2-5 | TRBV20-1 | many | CSAPQETQYF | TGCAGTGCTCCCCAAGAGACCCAGTACTTC
NA | 16 | TRBJ1-1 | TRBV5-1 | NA | CASSLKTGSRDTEAFF | TGCGCCAGCAGCTTAAAGACAGGTTCACGGGACACTGAAGCTTTCTTT